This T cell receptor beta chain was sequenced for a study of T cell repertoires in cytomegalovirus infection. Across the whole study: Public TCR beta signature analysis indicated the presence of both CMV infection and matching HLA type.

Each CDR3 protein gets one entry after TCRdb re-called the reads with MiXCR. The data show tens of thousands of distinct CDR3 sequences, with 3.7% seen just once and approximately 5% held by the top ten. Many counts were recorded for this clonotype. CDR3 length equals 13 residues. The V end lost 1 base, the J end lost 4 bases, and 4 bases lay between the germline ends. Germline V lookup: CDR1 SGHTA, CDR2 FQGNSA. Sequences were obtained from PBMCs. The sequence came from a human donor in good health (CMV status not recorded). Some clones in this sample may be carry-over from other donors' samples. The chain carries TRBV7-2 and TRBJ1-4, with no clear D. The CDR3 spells CASSLVGNEKLFF. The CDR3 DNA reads TGTGCCAGCAGCTTAGTGGGTAATGAAAAACTGTTTTTT.